The T cell receptor beta chain described here comes from a study of T cells in Graves' hyperthyroidism and ophthalmopathy. Authors of the study amplified TCR beta CDR3 regions from RNA transcripts. The primer set for the first-round RT-PCR of the TCR CDR3 was HTBI. Via MiXCR, TCRdb re-called the multiplex PCR reads, giving one row per CDR3 protein. The sample consists of 300,000 to 500,000 distinct CDR3 sequences, around 15% of them appearing once. PBMCs were obtained from 7.5 to 10 ml fresh peripheral blood. There are many counts of this clonotype. The length of the CDR3 is 12 residues. The V gene lost 6 bases and the J gene lost 3 bases, with 7 bases spanning the gap.

The sequence derives from a middle-aged man with Graves' ophthalmopathy. V usage is TRBV12-3 or TRBV12-4 and J usage is TRBJ2-3, with D uncertain. What was sequenced was blood. DNA for the CDR3: TGTGCCAGCAGAAGTCGAACAGATACGCAGTATTTT. This encodes CASRSRTDTQYF.